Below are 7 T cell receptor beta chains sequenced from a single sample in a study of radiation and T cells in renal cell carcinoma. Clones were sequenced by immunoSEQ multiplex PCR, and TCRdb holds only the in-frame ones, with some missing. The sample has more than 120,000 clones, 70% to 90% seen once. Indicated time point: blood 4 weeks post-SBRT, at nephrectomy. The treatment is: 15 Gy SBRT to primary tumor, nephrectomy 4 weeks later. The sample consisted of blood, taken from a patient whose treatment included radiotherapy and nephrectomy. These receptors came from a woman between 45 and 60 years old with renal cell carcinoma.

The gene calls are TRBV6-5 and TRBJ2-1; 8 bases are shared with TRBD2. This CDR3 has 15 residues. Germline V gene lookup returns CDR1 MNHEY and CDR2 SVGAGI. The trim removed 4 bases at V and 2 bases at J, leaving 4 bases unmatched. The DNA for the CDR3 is TGTGCCAGCAGTTTGACGCGGGGGGCCTACAATGAGCAGTTCTTC. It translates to CASSLTRGAYNEQFF.

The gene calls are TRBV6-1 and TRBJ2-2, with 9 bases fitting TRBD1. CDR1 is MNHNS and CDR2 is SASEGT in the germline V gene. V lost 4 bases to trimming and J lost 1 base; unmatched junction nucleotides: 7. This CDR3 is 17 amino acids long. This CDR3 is CASSAWGTGRNTGELFF. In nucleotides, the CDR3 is TGTGCCAGCAGTGCCTGGGGGACAGGGAGGAACACCGGGGAGCTGTTTTTT.

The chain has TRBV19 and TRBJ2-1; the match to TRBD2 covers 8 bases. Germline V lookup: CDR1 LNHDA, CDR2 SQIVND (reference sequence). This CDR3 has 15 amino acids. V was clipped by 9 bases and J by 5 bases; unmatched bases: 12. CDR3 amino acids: CASEPGREVHNEQFF. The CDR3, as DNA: TGTGCCAGCGAGCCGGGGCGGGAGGTTCACAATGAGCAGTTCTTC.

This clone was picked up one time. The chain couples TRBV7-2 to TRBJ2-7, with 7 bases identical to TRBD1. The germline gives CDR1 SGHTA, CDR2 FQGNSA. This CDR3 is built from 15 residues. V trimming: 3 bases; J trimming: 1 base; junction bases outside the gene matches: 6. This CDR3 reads CASSFTSGQSYEQYF. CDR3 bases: TGTGCCAGCAGCTTTACCTCGGGACAGTCCTACGAGCAGTACTTC.

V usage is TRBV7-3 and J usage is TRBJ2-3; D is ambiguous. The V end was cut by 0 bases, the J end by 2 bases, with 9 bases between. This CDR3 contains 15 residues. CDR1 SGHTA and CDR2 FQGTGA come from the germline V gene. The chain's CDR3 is CASSLTPLPTDTQYF. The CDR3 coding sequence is TGTGCCAGCAGCTTAACTCCCCTTCCCACAGATACGCAGTATTTT.

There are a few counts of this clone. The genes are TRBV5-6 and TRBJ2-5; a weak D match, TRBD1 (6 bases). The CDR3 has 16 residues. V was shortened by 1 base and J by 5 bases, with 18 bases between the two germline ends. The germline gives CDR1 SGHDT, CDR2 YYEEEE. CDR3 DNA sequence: TGTGCCAGCAGCTTGAAGGGGACATGGGGTTACGAGACCCAGTACTTC. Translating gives CASSLKGTWGYETQYF.

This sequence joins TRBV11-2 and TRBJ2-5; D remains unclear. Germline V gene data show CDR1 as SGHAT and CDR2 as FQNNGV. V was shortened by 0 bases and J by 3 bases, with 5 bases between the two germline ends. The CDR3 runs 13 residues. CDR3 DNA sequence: TGTGCCAGCAGCTTAGAACGGGAAGAGACCCAGTACTTC. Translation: CASSLEREETQYF.